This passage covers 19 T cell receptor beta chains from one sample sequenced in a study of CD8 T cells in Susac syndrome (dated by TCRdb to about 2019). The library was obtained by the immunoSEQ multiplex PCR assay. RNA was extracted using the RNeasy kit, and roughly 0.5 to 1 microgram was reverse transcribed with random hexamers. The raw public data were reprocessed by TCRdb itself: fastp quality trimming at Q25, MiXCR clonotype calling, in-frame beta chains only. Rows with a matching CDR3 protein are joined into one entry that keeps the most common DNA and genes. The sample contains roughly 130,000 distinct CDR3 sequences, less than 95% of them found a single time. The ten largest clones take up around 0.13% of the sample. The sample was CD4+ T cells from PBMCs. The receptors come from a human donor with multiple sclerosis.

The CDR3 loop reads CSAERITMNTEAFF. The DNA of the CDR3 is TGCAGCGCCGAACGGATAACCATGAACACTGAAGCTTTCTTT. The chain couples TRBV29-1 to TRBJ1-1; D gene unclear. The germline CDR1 and CDR2 sequences are SQVTM and ANQGSEA. The V end was cut by 7 bases, the J end by 0 bases, with 15 bases between. CDR3 size: 14 residues.

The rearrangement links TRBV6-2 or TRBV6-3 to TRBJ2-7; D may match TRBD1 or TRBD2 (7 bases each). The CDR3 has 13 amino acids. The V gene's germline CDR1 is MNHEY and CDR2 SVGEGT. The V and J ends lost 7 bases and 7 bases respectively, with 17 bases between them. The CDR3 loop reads CASTQGGAGEQYF. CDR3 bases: TGTGCCAGCACCCAGGGGGGGGCAGGAGAGCAGTACTTC.

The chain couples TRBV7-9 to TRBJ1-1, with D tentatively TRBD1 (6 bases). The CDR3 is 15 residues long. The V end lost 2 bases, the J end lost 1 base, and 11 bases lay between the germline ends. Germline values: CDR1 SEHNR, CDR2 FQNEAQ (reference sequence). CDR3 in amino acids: CASSLMSGANTEAFF. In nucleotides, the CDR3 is TGTGCCAGCAGCTTAATGTCAGGGGCGAACACTGAAGCTTTCTTT.

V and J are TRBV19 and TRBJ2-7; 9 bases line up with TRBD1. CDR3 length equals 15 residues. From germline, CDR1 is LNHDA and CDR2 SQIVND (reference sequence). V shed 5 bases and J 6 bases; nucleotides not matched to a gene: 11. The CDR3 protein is CASSYTPGQGSEQYF. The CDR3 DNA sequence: TGTGCCAGTAGTTACACGCCGGGACAGGGAAGCGAGCAGTACTTC.

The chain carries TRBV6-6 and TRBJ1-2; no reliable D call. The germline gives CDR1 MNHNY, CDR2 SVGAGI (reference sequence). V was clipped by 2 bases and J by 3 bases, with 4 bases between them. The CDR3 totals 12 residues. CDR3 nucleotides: TGTGCCAGCAGTTACCCAGACTATGGCTACACCTTC. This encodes CASSYPDYGYTF.

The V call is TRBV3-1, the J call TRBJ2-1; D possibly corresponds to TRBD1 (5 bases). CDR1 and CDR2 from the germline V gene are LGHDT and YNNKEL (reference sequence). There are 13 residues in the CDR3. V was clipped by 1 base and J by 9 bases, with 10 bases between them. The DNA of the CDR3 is TGTGCCAGCAGCCAAGGATGGACACCTGAGCAGTTCTTC. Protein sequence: CASSQGWTPEQFF.

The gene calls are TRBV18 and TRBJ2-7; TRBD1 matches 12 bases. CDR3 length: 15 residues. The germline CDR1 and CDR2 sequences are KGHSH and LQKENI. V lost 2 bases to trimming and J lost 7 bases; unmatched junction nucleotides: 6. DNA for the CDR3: TGTGCCAGCTCACCAGGGACAGGGGGCGCGGGGGAGCAGTACTTC. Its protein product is CASSPGTGGAGEQYF.

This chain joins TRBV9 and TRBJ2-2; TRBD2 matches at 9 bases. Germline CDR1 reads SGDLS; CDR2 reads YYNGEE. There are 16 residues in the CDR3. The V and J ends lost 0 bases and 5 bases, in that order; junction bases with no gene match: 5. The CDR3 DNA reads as TGTGCCAGCAGCGTAGAGGCGGGGGGGATTACCGGGGAGCTGTTTTTT. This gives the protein CASSVEAGGITGELFF.

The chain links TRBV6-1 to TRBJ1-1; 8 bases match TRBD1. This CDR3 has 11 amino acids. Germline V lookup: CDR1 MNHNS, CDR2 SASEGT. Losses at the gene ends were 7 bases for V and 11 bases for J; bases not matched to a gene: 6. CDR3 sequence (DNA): TGTGCCAGCACGACGACAGGGGCGGCTTTCTTT. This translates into CASTTTGAAFF.

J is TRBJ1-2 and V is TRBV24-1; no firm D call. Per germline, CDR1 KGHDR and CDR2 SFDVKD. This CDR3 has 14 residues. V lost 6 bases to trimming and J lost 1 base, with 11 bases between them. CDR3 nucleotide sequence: TGTGCCACCAGTCCCTCTGGTTATAACTATGGCTACACCTTC. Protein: CATSPSGYNYGYTF.

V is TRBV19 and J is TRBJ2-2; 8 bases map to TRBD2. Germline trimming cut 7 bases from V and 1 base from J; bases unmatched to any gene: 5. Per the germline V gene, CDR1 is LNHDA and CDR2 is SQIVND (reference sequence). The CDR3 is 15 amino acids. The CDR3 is CASKRRGVNTGELFF. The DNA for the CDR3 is TGTGCCAGTAAGCGGCGGGGGGTGAACACCGGGGAGCTGTTTTTT.

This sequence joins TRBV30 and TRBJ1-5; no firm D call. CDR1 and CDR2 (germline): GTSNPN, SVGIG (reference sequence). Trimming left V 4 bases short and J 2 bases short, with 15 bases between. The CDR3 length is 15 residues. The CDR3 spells CAWNSDGRGNQPQHF. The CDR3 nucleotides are TGTGCCTGGAACTCGGACGGGAGAGGCAATCAGCCCCAGCATTTT.

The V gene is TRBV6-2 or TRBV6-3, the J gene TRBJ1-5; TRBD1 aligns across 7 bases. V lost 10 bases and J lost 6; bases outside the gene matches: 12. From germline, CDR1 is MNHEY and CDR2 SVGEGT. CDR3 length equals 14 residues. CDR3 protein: CATQDRALSQPQHF. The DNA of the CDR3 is TGTGCCACACAAGACAGGGCGCTTAGTCAGCCCCAGCATTTT.

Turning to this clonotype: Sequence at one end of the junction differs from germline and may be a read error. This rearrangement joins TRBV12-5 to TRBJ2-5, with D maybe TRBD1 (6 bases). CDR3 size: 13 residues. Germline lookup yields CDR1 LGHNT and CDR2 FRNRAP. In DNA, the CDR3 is TGTGCTAGTGCTTTGGGACAACAAGAGACCCAGTACTTC. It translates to CASALGQQETQYF.

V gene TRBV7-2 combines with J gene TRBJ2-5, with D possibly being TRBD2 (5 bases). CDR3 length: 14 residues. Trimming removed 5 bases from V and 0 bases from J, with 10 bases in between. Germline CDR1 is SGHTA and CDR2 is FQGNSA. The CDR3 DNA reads TGTGCCAGCAGCAAACGGGGTTACCAAGAGACCCAGTACTTC. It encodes CASSKRGYQETQYF.

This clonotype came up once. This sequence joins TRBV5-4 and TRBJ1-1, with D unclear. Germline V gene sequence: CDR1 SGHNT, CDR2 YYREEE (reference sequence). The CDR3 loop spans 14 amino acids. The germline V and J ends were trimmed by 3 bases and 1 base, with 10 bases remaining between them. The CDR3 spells CASSSDGKNTEAFF. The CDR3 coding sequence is TGTGCCAGCAGCTCGGACGGAAAGAACACTGAAGCTTTCTTT. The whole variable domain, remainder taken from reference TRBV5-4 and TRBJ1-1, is ETGVTQSPTHLIKTRGQQVTLRCSSQSGHNTVSWYQQALGQGPQFIFQYYREEENGRGNFPPRFSGLQFPNYSSELNVNALELDDSALYLCASSSDGKNTEAFFGQGTRLTVV.

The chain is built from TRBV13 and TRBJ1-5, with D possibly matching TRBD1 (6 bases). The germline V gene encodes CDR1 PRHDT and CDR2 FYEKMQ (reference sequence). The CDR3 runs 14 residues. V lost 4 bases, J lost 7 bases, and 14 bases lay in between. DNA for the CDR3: TGTGCCAGCAGCTACGGGGGGGGGCCCCAGCCCCAGCATTTT. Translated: CASSYGGGPQPQHF.

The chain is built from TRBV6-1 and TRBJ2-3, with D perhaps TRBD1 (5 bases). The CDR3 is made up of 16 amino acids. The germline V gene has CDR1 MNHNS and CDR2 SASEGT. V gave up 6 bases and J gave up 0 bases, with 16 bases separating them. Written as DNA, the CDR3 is TGTGCCAGCAGCCGCCAGGGAATAGTCAGCACAGATACGCAGTATTTT. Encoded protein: CASSRQGIVSTDTQYF.

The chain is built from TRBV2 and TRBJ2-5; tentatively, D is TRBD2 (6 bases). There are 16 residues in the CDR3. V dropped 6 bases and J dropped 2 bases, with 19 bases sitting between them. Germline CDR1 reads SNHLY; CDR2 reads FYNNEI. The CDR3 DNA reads TGTGCCAGCAGCCCTAACAATCCGCGGGGTCAAGAGACCCAGTACTTC. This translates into CASSPNNPRGQETQYF.